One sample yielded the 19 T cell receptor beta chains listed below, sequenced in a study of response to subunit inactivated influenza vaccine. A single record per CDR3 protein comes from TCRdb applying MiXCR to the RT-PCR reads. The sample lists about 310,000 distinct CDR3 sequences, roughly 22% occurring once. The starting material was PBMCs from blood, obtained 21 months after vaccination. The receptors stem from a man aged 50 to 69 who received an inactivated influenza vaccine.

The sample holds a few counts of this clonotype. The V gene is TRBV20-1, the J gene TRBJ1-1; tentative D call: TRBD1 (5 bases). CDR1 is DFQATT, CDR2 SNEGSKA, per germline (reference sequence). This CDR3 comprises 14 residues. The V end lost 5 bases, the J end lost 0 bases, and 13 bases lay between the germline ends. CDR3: CSAQLGGLNTEAFF. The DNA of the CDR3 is TGCAGTGCTCAATTGGGGGGGTTGAACACTGAAGCTTTCTTT.

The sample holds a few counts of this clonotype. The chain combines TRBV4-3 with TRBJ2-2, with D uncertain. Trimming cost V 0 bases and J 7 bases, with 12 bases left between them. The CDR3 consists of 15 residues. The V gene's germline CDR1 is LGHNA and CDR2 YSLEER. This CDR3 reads CASSQEVYGGGELFF. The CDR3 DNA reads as TGCGCCAGCAGCCAAGAGGTCTACGGTGGCGGGGAGCTGTTTTTT.

CDR3 coding DNA: TGTGCCAGCAGCCGGGACAGACCTAATGAAAAACTGTTTTTT. This gives the protein CASSRDRPNEKLFF. V is TRBV3-1 and J is TRBJ1-4; 7 bases are a match to TRBD1. V shed 4 bases and J 3 bases; nucleotides not matched to a gene: 2. CDR3 length: 14 residues. The germline gives CDR1 LGHDT, CDR2 YNNKEL (reference sequence).

The CDR3, as DNA: TGTGCCAGCGCTCCTCCTACAGGGGGCAGACGCTATGGCTACACCTTC. As protein: CASAPPTGGRRYGYTF. The chain links TRBV28 to TRBJ1-2; 9 nucleotides agree with TRBD1. CDR1 and CDR2 (germline): MDHEN, SYDVKM. This CDR3 region has 16 residues. The V and J ends lost 8 bases and 4 bases, in that order; junction bases with no gene match: 14.

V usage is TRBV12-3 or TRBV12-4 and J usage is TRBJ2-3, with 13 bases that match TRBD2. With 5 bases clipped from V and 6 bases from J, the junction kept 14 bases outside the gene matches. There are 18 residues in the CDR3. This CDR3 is CASSTRFPLAGGLDTQYF. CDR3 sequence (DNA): TGTGCCAGCAGTACCCGCTTTCCACTAGCGGGGGGGCTGGATACGCAGTATTTT.

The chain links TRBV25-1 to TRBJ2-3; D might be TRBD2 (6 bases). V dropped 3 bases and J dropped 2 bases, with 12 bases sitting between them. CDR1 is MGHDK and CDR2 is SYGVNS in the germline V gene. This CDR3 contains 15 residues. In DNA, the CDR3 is TGTGCCAGCAGTGAGGCCGGGAGTTTCACAGATACGCAGTATTTT. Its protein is CASSEAGSFTDTQYF.

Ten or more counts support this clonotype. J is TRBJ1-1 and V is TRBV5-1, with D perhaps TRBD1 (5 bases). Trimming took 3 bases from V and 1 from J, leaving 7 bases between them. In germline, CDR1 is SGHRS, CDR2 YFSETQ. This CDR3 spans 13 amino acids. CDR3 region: CASSWTRNTEAFF. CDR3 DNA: TGCGCCAGCAGCTGGACAAGGAACACTGAAGCTTTCTTT.

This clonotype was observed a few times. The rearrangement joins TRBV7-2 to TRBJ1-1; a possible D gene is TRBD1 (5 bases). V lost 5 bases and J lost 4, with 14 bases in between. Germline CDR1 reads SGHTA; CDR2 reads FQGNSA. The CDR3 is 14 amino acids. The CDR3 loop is CASSAGNGGTEAFF. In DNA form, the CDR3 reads TGTGCCAGCAGCGCAGGGAACGGGGGCACTGAAGCTTTCTTT.

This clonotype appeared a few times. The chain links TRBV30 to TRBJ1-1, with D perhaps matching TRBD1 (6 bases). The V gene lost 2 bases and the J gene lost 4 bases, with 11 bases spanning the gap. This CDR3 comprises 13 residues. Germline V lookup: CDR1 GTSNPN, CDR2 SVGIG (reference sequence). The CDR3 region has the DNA TGTGCCTGGAGTATCCAGGGGAGCACTGAAGCTTTCTTT. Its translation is CAWSIQGSTEAFF.

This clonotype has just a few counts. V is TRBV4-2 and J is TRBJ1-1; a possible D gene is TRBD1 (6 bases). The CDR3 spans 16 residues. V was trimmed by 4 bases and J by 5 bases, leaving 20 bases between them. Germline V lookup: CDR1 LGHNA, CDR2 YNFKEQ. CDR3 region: CASSPGTLRVGTEAFF. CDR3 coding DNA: TGTGCCAGCAGCCCCGGGACACTGAGGGTTGGAACTGAAGCTTTCTTT.

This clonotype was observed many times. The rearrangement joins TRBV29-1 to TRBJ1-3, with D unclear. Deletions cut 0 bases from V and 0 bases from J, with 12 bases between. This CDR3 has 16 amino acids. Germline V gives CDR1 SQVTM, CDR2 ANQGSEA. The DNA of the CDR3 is TGCAGCGTTGAAGATCTGGCCGGCTACTCTGGAAACACCATATATTTT. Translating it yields CSVEDLAGYSGNTIYF. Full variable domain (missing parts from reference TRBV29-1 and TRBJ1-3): SAVISQKPSRDICQRGTSLTIQCQVDSQVTMMFWYRQQPGQSLTLIATANQGSEATYESGFVIDKFPISRPNLTFSTLTVSNMSPEDSSIYLCSVEDLAGYSGNTIYFGEGSWLTVV.

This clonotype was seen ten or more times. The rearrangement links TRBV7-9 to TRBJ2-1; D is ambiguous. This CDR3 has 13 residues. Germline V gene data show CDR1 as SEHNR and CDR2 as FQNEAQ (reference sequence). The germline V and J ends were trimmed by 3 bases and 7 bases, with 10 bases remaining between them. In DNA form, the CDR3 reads TGTGCCAGCAGCTTCCCGGCGCGGAATGAGCAGTTCTTC. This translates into CASSFPARNEQFF. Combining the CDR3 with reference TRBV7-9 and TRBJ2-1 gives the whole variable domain DTGVSQNPRHKITKRGQNVTFRCDPISEHNRLYWYRQTLGQGPEFLTYFQNEAQLEKSRLLSDRFSAERPKGSFSTLEIQRTEQGDSAMYLCASSFPARNEQFFGPGTRLTVL.

CDR3 in amino acids: CASSLGQGNSYNEQFF. The DNA for the CDR3 is TGTGCCAGCAGTCTAGGACAGGGTAACTCCTACAATGAGCAGTTCTTC. This chain connects TRBV6-1 to TRBJ2-1; 8 bases are a match to TRBD1. The V gene end was trimmed by 5 bases and the J gene end by 0 bases; junction bases not matched to a gene: 6. CDR3 length equals 16 residues. Germline CDR1 MNHNS, CDR2 SASEGT.

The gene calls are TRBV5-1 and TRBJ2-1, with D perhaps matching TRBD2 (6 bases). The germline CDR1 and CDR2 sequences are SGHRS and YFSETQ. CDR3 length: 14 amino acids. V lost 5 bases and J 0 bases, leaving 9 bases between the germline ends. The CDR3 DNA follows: TGCGCCAGCAGAGGCGGGGACTCCTACAATGAGCAGTTCTTC. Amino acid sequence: CASRGGDSYNEQFF.

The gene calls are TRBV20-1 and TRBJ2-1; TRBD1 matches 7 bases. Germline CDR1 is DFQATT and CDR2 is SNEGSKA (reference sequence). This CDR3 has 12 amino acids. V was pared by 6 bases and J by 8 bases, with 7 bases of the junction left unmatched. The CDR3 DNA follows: TGCAGTGCCAACAGGGGATGGGATGAGCAGTTCTTC. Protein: CSANRGWDEQFF.

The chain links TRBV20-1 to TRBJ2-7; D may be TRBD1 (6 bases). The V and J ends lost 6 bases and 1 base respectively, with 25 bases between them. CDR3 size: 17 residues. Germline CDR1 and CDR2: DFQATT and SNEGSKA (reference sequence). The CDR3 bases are TGCAGTGCAAAAAACGTCCAAACGACAGGAATATCCTACGAGCAGTACTTC. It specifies CSAKNVQTTGISYEQYF.

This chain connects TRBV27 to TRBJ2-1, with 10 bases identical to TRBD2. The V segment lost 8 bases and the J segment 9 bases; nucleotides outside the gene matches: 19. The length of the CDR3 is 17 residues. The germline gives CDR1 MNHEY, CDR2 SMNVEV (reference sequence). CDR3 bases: TGTGCCAGCCGCAGTGGGGCTAGCGGGAGCCTATGGGGTGAGCAGTTCTTC. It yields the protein CASRSGASGSLWGEQFF.

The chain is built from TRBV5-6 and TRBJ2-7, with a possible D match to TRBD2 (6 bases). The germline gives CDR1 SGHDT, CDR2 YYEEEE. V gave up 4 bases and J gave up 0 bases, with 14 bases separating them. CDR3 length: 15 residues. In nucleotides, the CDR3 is TGTGCCAGCAGCCCCCTCGGGCGGGGCTCCTACGAGCAGTACTTC. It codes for CASSPLGRGSYEQYF.

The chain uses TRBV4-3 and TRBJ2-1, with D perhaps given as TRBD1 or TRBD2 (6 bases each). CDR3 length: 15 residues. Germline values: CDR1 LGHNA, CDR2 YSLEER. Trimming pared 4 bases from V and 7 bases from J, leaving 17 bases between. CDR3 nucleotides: TGCGCCAGCAGCCCCTTAGGGGGGAGGCAGAATGAGCAGTTCTTC. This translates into CASSPLGGRQNEQFF.